The 25 T cell receptor beta chains reported below all come from one sample, sequenced in a study of T-cell reconstitution after alpha-beta-depleted transplantation in children. Using unique molecular identifiers, the investigators prepared the TCRbeta library. One entry per CDR3 protein results from TCRdb running MiXCR on the PCR reads. Here the sample spans roughly 240,000 distinct CDR3 sequences, roughly 7.7% being singletons. This specimen was PBMCs, mostly from graft donor cells, taken 180 days after TCRalphabeta/CD19-depleted stem cell transplant. Every receptor here comes from a male patient younger than 18 who had a stem cell transplant for acute lymphoblastic leukemia, so the T cells may come from the graft donor.

This clonotype showed up many times. V and J are TRBV19 and TRBJ2-5; D gene ambiguous. Germline V gene sequence: CDR1 LNHDA, CDR2 SQIVND (reference sequence). V gave up 3 bases and J gave up 7 bases, with 15 bases separating them. This CDR3 has 14 residues. CDR3 residues: CASSIGRERGTQYF. In nucleotides, the CDR3 is TGTGCCAGTAGTATTGGGCGTGAAAGAGGGACCCAGTACTTC.

This clonotype came up a few times. This chain uses TRBV7-3 with TRBJ2-7; 8 bases map to TRBD2. V lost 0 bases and J lost 4; bases outside the gene matches: 8. The CDR3 is 16 amino acids. From germline, CDR1 is SGHTA and CDR2 FQGTGA. The CDR3, as DNA: TGTGCCAGCAGCTTAACGGGACTAGTTGGGGGATACGAGCAGTACTTC. This codes for CASSLTGLVGGYEQYF.

This clonotype was seen a handful of times. The rearrangement uses TRBV4-3 and TRBJ1-6, with 8 bases aligning to TRBD1. The CDR3 has 15 residues. V lost 1 base and J lost 6; bases outside the gene matches: 2. Germline-derived CDR1 and CDR2 are LGHNA and YSLEER. The CDR3 here is CASSQVGQGNSPLHF. The CDR3 bases are TGCGCCAGCAGCCAAGTCGGACAGGGTAATTCACCCCTCCACTTT.

This clonotype was counted a few times. This chain joins TRBV6-5 and TRBJ2-1; no reliable D call. This CDR3 comprises 16 residues. Trimming cost V 0 bases and J 3 bases, with 12 bases left between them. Germline lookup yields CDR1 MNHEY and CDR2 SVGAGI. The CDR3 DNA is TGTGCCAGCAGTTACTCGAGAAGCAACCGCTACAATGAGCAGTTCTTC. Its protein is CASSYSRSNRYNEQFF.

This clonotype was detected many times. This chain joins TRBV12-3 or TRBV12-4 and TRBJ2-1; D unresolved. V shed 7 bases and J shed 2 bases, with 18 bases lying between them. The CDR3 totals 16 residues. The CDR3 region has the DNA TGTGCCAGCACCTTTAGGGCCCCGAGGACCTACAATGAGCAGTTCTTC. This encodes CASTFRAPRTYNEQFF.

The sample holds many counts of this clonotype. This CDR3 reads CASSQFPLAKNIQYF. The CDR3 DNA reads TGTGCCAGCAGCCAGTTTCCTCTAGCCAAAAACATTCAGTACTTC. V gene TRBV3-1 combines with J gene TRBJ2-4; D is unresolved. Per germline, CDR1 LGHDT and CDR2 YNNKEL (reference sequence). V shed 3 bases and J shed 0 bases, with 9 bases lying between them. The length of the CDR3 is 15 residues.

This clonotype was observed at least ten times. The V call is TRBV28, the J call TRBJ2-2, with TRBD1 as a possible D gene (7 bases). The CDR3 consists of 15 residues. CDR1 and CDR2 from the germline V gene are MDHEN and SYDVKM. Trimming took off 6 bases at V and 6 bases at J, with 17 bases between the two ends. The CDR3 DNA reads TGTGCCAGCAGGTCATCCCAGGGGGGAGCCGGGGAGCTGTTTTTT. It codes for CASRSSQGGAGELFF.

This clonotype was found many times. The V and J genes are TRBV7-9 and TRBJ2-7, with 12 bases identical to TRBD1. CDR1 and CDR2 (germline): SEHNR, FQNEAQ (reference sequence). After removal of 5 bases from V and 5 bases from J, the junction contained 7 bases not matched to a gene. CDR3 length: 15 residues. In DNA form, the CDR3 reads TGTGCCAGCAGCGGGACAGGGGGCGGTCCGAACGAGCAGTACTTC. Translation: CASSGTGGGPNEQYF.

At least ten counts were recorded for this clonotype. The chain employs TRBV2 and TRBJ1-2; D is undetermined. The V gene lost 3 bases and the J gene lost 6 bases, with 8 bases spanning the gap. The CDR3 runs 12 residues. CDR1 is SNHLY, CDR2 FYNNEI, per germline. CDR3 sequence: CASSEAGHGYTF. Here the CDR3 DNA reads TGTGCCAGCAGTGAGGCAGGACATGGCTACACCTTC.

This clonotype was seen at least ten times. CDR3 loop: CASTLAGEKTQYF. CDR3 in DNA: TGCGCCAGCACCTTAGCGGGGGAGAAGACCCAGTACTTC. The rearrangement joins TRBV10-2 to TRBJ2-5; 9 positions agree with TRBD2. Germline trimming cut 7 bases from V and 6 bases from J; bases unmatched to any gene: 6. Germline V gives CDR1 WSHSY, CDR2 SAAADI. This CDR3 is built from 13 residues.

Many counts were recorded for this clonotype. The V gene is TRBV6-5, the J gene TRBJ2-7; 9 nucleotides line up with TRBD1. CDR1 and CDR2 from the germline V gene are MNHEY and SVGAGI. Trimming at V came to 6 bases and at J to 6 bases, leaving 9 bases not matched to a gene. This CDR3 has 14 amino acids. CDR3 sequence reads: CASRSWTGESEQYF. In DNA form, the CDR3 reads TGTGCCAGCAGATCCTGGACAGGGGAAAGCGAGCAGTACTTC.

This clonotype was detected many times. The chain joins TRBV7-6 to TRBJ2-5, with D uncertain. From germline, CDR1 is SGHVS and CDR2 FNYEAQ. V dropped 2 bases and J dropped 0 bases, with 13 bases sitting between them. CDR3 length: 16 amino acids. The CDR3 spells CASSLRGNPNQETQYF. The CDR3 nucleotides read TGTGCCAGCAGCTTAAGAGGAAACCCCAACCAAGAGACCCAGTACTTC.

The sample holds many counts of this clonotype. The rearrangement links TRBV7-9 to TRBJ2-7, with D unresolved. The ends were cut back, 0 bases at V and 5 bases at J, with 2 bases in the middle. The length of the CDR3 is 11 residues. The V gene's germline CDR1 is SEHNR and CDR2 FQNEAQ (reference sequence). The CDR3 DNA reads TGTGCCAGCAGCTTAGCGAACGAGCAGTACTTC. The encoded protein is CASSLANEQYF. Based on the CDR3 plus reference TRBV7-9 and TRBJ2-7, the full variable domain is DTGVSQNPRHKITKRGQNVTFRCDPISEHNRLYWYRQTLGQGPEFLTYFQNEAQLEKSRLLSDRFSAERPKGSFSTLEIQRTEQGDSAMYLCASSLANEQYFGPGTRLTVT.

This clonotype has a count of ten or more. This chain joins TRBV7-2 and TRBJ1-1; 7 nucleotides agree with TRBD1. With 1 base clipped from V and 4 bases from J, the junction kept 3 bases outside the gene matches. Germline CDR1 is SGHTA and CDR2 is FQGNSA. This CDR3 comprises 14 residues. CDR3 bases: TGTGCCAGCAGCTTAGGGGCAGGGGGCACTGAAGCTTTCTTT. Protein product: CASSLGAGGTEAFF.

In this sample, this clonotype turned up many times. The chain is built from TRBV5-1 and TRBJ2-7; 10 bases map to TRBD2. Per germline, CDR1 SGHRS and CDR2 YFSETQ. The CDR3 totals 14 residues. The ends lost 6 bases at V and 5 bases at J; junction bases unmatched: 8. CDR3 DNA: TGCGCCAGCAACAGCGGGAGGGCCCCCGACGAGCAGTACTTC. Translating gives CASNSGRAPDEQYF. Full variable domain (rest looked up from reference TRBV5-1 and TRBJ2-7): KAGVTQTPRYLIKTRGQQVTLSCSPISGHRSVSWYQQTPGQGLQFLFEYFSETQRNKGNFPGRFSGRQFSNSRSEMNVSTLELGDSALYLCASNSGRAPDEQYFGPGTRLTVT.

This clonotype has a count of ten or more. The rearrangement uses TRBV7-9 and TRBJ1-2, with TRBD1 matching over 9 bases. Per the germline V gene, CDR1 is SEHNR and CDR2 is FQNEAQ (reference sequence). This CDR3 has 15 amino acids. Trimming cost V 2 bases and J 4 bases; bases outside gene matches: 5. The CDR3 nucleotides are TGTGCCAGCAGCTTATCCGGACAGGGGCCCTATGGCTACACCTTC. It is translated as CASSLSGQGPYGYTF.

This clonotype has at least ten counts. The chain links TRBV12-3 or TRBV12-4 to TRBJ2-3; 12 bases agree with TRBD2. Germline trimming cut 6 bases from V and 0 bases from J; bases unmatched to any gene: 7. The CDR3 consists of 17 residues. The CDR3 sequence is CASSPTSGGSSTDTQYF. Written as DNA, the CDR3 is TGTGCCAGCAGCCCTACTAGCGGGGGGTCTAGCACAGATACGCAGTATTTT.

This clonotype was detected ten times or more. The V gene is TRBV3-1, the J gene TRBJ2-2; D remains ambiguous. Trimming removed 4 bases from V and 1 base from J, with 16 bases in between. The CDR3 runs 17 residues. CDR1 is LGHDT and CDR2 is YNNKEL in the germline V gene (reference sequence). The DNA for the CDR3 is TGTGCCAGCAGCCTCTCTCTCCCCCGCGTGAACACCGGGGAGCTGTTTTTT. Amino acid sequence: CASSLSLPRVNTGELFF.

This clonotype was counted at least ten times. The chain combines TRBV12-3 or TRBV12-4 with TRBJ2-2; D not resolved. The CDR3 consists of 12 residues. Trimming removed 4 bases from V and 8 bases from J, with 8 bases in between. CDR3 residues: CASSSVGGELFF. The CDR3 DNA reads as TGTGCCAGCAGTTCCGTGGGGGGGGAGCTGTTTTTT.

This clonotype was seen many times. The chain couples TRBV12-3 or TRBV12-4 to TRBJ2-2; D is uncertain. The CDR3 totals 14 residues. V lost 7 bases and J lost 5, with 14 bases in between. The CDR3 sequence: CASTPDLSTGELFF. CDR3 DNA: TGTGCCAGCACCCCGGACCTTTCTACCGGGGAGCTGTTTTTT.

This clonotype was detected ten times or more. V usage is TRBV6-1 and J usage is TRBJ2-1; TRBD2 matches 12 bases. This CDR3 spans 16 amino acids. The germline V gene has CDR1 MNHNS and CDR2 SASEGT. V lost 2 bases to trimming and J lost 4 bases; unmatched junction nucleotides: 3. CDR3 nucleotide sequence: TGTGCCAGCAGTGAATGGACTAGCGGGATTTACAATGAGCAGTTCTTC. Translating gives CASSEWTSGIYNEQFF.

J is TRBJ2-1 and V is TRBV4-3; D unresolved. V shed 0 bases and J shed 0 bases, with 9 bases lying between them. Germline V gene data show CDR1 as LGHNA and CDR2 as YSLEER. The CDR3 has 16 amino acids. The CDR3 nucleotides are TGCGCCAGCAGCCAAGATCGGCGGCGCTCCTACAATGAGCAGTTCTTC. This encodes CASSQDRRRSYNEQFF.

This clonotype was recorded at least ten times. The chain carries TRBV28 and TRBJ1-5, with D possibly being TRBD1 (5 bases). The CDR3 sequence is 15 residues long. Trimming cost V 3 bases and J 2 bases, with 11 bases left between them. CDR1 MDHEN and CDR2 SYDVKM come from the germline V gene. The CDR3 sequence is CASSLGGNRNQPQHF. Here the CDR3 DNA reads TGTGCCAGCAGTTTGGGGGGAAACCGCAATCAGCCCCAGCATTTT.

This clonotype occurred many times. This chain joins TRBV7-6 and TRBJ1-3; D is undetermined. The V gene's germline CDR1 is SGHVS and CDR2 FNYEAQ. The V and J ends lost 4 bases and 0 bases respectively, with 16 bases between them. The CDR3 length is 17 residues. This chain's CDR3 is CASSSTRGGNSGNTIYF. CDR3 DNA: TGTGCCAGCAGCTCTACACGGGGAGGGAACTCTGGAAACACCATATATTTT.

This clonotype has a count of ten or more. The rearrangement joins TRBV29-1 to TRBJ2-3, with 8 nucleotides matching TRBD1. The germline gives CDR1 SQVTM, CDR2 ANQGSEA. After removal of 6 bases from V and 4 bases from J, the junction contained 3 bases not matched to a gene. The CDR3 is made up of 12 amino acids. The CDR3 reads CSVDREADTQYF. For the CDR3, the DNA is TGCAGCGTGGACAGGGAGGCAGATACGCAGTATTTT.